This T cell receptor beta chain was profiled in a study of blood T cell repertoires in COVID-19. Study background: Some COVID-19 samples were acute and others convalescent; all came from the United States, Italy and Spain. From T cells, B-cell-depleted T cells, or PBMCs came the material, which was cDNA or gDNA.

The ends were cut back, 1 base at V and 2 bases at J, with 8 bases in the middle. The CDR3 totals 15 residues. Per the germline V gene, CDR1 is MNHEY and CDR2 is SVGAGI. TCRdb keeps only in-frame clones here, not all; method: immunoSEQ multiplex PCR. Here the sample spans more than 95,000 clones, about 74% being singletons. The chain carries TRBV6-5 and TRBJ1-4, with D hard to call. The sample taken for sequencing was peripheral blood. The sequence derives from an elderly man with COVID-19, enrolled during active disease. The CDR3 bases are TGTGCCAGCAGTTACTTTCGGGGTACTAATGAAAAACTGTTTTTT. Translating gives CASSYFRGTNEKLFF.